The 22 T cell receptor beta chains below come from one sample, sequenced in a study of blood T cell repertoires in COVID-19. Profiling relied on immunoSEQ multiplex PCR, and the TCRdb table lists in-frame clones only, not all of them. The data hold about 280,000 clones, with roughly 90% observed a single time. Sequencing was done on a sample of peripheral blood. Source of these receptors: a woman in her seventies with COVID-19, enrolled during active disease.

The V gene is TRBV28, the J gene TRBJ1-6; the D is unclear. V was pared by 1 base and J by 7 bases, with 8 bases between. Germline assignment: CDR1 MDHEN and CDR2 SYDVKM. This CDR3 spans 14 amino acids. CDR3: CASSLSNPNSPLHF. CDR3 nucleotide sequence: TGTGCCAGCAGTTTATCTAATCCCAATTCACCCCTCCACTTT.

V and J are TRBV5-1 and TRBJ1-1; weak D call: TRBD1 (5 bases). The CDR3 contains 16 residues. Trimming removed 7 bases at V and 1 base at J, with 20 bases between. From germline, CDR1 is SGHRS and CDR2 YFSETQ. The CDR3 DNA is TGCGCCAGCGCGGACCCGACCAAAGGACAGAACACTGAAGCTTTCTTT. This sequence encodes CASADPTKGQNTEAFF.

The chain uses TRBV27 and TRBJ2-7, with 9 bases fitting TRBD1. This CDR3 contains 15 residues. From germline, CDR1 is MNHEY and CDR2 SMNVEV (reference sequence). After removal of 3 bases from V and 5 bases from J, the junction contained 8 bases not matched to a gene. CDR3 region: CASSFAGQGTNEQYF. In nucleotides, the CDR3 is TGTGCCAGCAGTTTTGCCGGACAGGGGACTAACGAGCAGTACTTC.

The rearrangement uses TRBV27 and TRBJ2-1, with D perhaps matching TRBD1 (6 bases). Germline values: CDR1 MNHEY, CDR2 SMNVEV (reference sequence). This CDR3 comprises 16 residues. The V gene lost 11 bases and the J gene lost 0 bases, with 20 bases spanning the gap. The DNA for the CDR3 is TGTGCCTCCTCTGGGCGAGACAGGAACTCCTACAATGAGCAGTTCTTC. This gives the protein CASSGRDRNSYNEQFF.

The chain has TRBV28 and TRBJ1-2; D ambiguous. V lost 2 bases to trimming and J lost 8 bases, with 12 bases between them. There are 13 residues in the CDR3. CDR1 is MDHEN and CDR2 is SYDVKM in the germline V gene. This CDR3 is CASSLSSFSGYTF. For the CDR3, the DNA is TGTGCCAGCAGTTTAAGCTCGTTTAGCGGCTACACCTTC.

This chain connects TRBV14 to TRBJ2-1; D possibly corresponds to TRBD2 (5 bases). CDR3 length: 15 amino acids. Germline V gives CDR1 SGHDN, CDR2 FVKESK. The V end was cut by 4 bases, the J end by 0 bases, with 10 bases between. CDR3 nucleotides: TGTGCCAGCAGCCTGGACTCGAGCTCCTACAATGAGCAGTTCTTC. It is translated as CASSLDSSSYNEQFF. The entire variable domain, with the rest obtained from reference TRBV14 and TRBJ2-1, is as follows: EAGVTQFPSHSVIEKGQTVTLRCDPISGHDNLYWYRRVMGKEIKFLLHFVKESKQDESGMPNNRFLAERTGGTYSTLKVQPAELEDSGVYFCASSLDSSSYNEQFFGPGTRLTVL.

This chain links TRBV12-3 or TRBV12-4 with TRBJ2-2; D gene unclear. The CDR3 has 12 amino acids. Deletions cut 3 bases from V and 6 bases from J, with 5 bases between. CDR3 nucleotides: TGTGCCAGCAGTTTCGGTGCCGGGGAGCTGTTTTTT. Protein product: CASSFGAGELFF.

The CDR3 sequence is CASSSGTFTDTQYF. CDR3 in DNA: TGTGCCAGCAGTTCCGGGACTTTCACAGATACGCAGTATTTT. This sequence joins TRBV6-2 or TRBV6-3 and TRBJ2-3; maybe TRBD2 (6 bases). The germline V gene encodes CDR1 MNHEY and CDR2 SVGEGT. This CDR3 has 14 residues. The V end lost 4 bases, the J end lost 2 bases, and 10 bases lay between the germline ends.

This chain uses TRBV11-3 with TRBJ2-5, with 12 nucleotides matching TRBD2. The CDR3 has 17 residues. V trimming: 5 bases; J trimming: 4 bases; junction bases outside the gene matches: 11. Germline V gene lookup returns CDR1 SGHNT and CDR2 YENEEA. Written as DNA, the CDR3 is TGTGCCAGCAGCCTAGGTACGACTAGCGGGGGACGAGAGACCCAGTACTTC. Encoded protein: CASSLGTTSGGRETQYF.

V gene TRBV6-5 combines with J gene TRBJ1-2, with D possibly TRBD1 on 5 matching bases. The CDR3 loop spans 12 amino acids. V was clipped by 8 bases and J by 2 bases, with 9 bases between them. CDR1 MNHEY and CDR2 SVGAGI come from the germline V gene. This chain's CDR3 is CASGGTNYGYTF. In DNA form, the CDR3 reads TGTGCCAGCGGCGGGACCAACTATGGCTACACCTTC.

The chain uses TRBV7-2 and TRBJ2-7, with a possible D match to TRBD1 (6 bases). This CDR3 region has 15 residues. V was trimmed by 2 bases and J by 0 bases, leaving 11 bases between them. CDR1 is SGHTA and CDR2 is FQGNSA in the germline V gene. CDR3 sequence (DNA): TGTGCCAGCAGCTTAACGCAGGGGACCTCCTACGAGCAGTACTTC. Translating it yields CASSLTQGTSYEQYF.

This clone was counted a few times. The V gene is TRBV11-2, the J gene TRBJ1-2, with 7 bases aligning to TRBD1. Germline V lookup: CDR1 SGHAT, CDR2 FQNNGV. The V segment lost 5 bases and the J segment 7 bases; nucleotides outside the gene matches: 4. CDR3 length: 12 residues. The CDR3 is CASSQNRGGYTF. CDR3 bases: TGTGCCAGCAGCCAGAACAGGGGTGGCTACACCTTC. Based on the CDR3 plus reference TRBV11-2 and TRBJ1-2, the full variable domain is EAGVAQSPRYKIIEKRQSVAFWCNPISGHATLYWYQQILGQGPKLLIQFQNNGVVDDSQLPKDRFSAERLKGVDSTLKIQPAKLEDSAVYLCASSQNRGGYTFGSGTRLTVV.

The chain is built from TRBV28 and TRBJ1-1; 8 nucleotides agree with TRBD1. Germline values: CDR1 MDHEN, CDR2 SYDVKM. The ends lost 4 bases at V and 8 bases at J; junction bases unmatched: 0. The CDR3 consists of 11 residues. This CDR3 reads CASSYRGEAFF. The CDR3 bases are TGTGCCAGCAGTTACAGGGGGGAAGCTTTCTTT.

The chain employs TRBV5-1 and TRBJ2-5, with 8 bases matching TRBD2. J lost 3 bases, V lost 3 bases, and 4 bases had no gene match. The length of the CDR3 is 14 residues. Germline CDR1 and CDR2: SGHRS and YFSETQ. CDR3 coding DNA: TGCGCCAGCAGCTCGGGACTAGTGGAAGAGACCCAGTACTTC. Encoded protein: CASSSGLVEETQYF.

This chain uses TRBV19 with TRBJ2-3; the D gene is possibly TRBD2 (5 bases). Trimming pared 5 bases from V and 2 bases from J, leaving 14 bases between. Germline loops: CDR1 LNHDA, CDR2 SQIVND (reference sequence). The CDR3 is made up of 15 amino acids. This CDR3 is CASSPVREYTDTQYF. In DNA form, the CDR3 reads TGTGCCAGTAGTCCCGTTCGGGAATACACAGATACGCAGTATTTT.

This clone was seen a single time. The chain combines TRBV20-1 with TRBJ1-5, with D uncertain. The CDR3 length is 13 residues. The germline gives CDR1 DFQATT, CDR2 SNEGSKA (reference sequence). The V end lost 3 bases, the J end lost 3 bases, and 9 bases lay between the germline ends. The CDR3 DNA is TGCAGTGCTAGTGATGAACTCAATCAGCCCCAGCATTTT. Protein product: CSASDELNQPQHF.

V usage is TRBV19 and J usage is TRBJ1-2; 7 bases agree with TRBD1. V shed 9 bases and J 8 bases; nucleotides not matched to a gene: 6. Germline V gives CDR1 LNHDA, CDR2 SQIVND (reference sequence). The CDR3 is made up of 11 amino acids. This CDR3 is CASRQGGGYTF. The CDR3 DNA reads as TGTGCCAGCCGACAGGGCGGAGGCTACACCTTC.

The chain carries TRBV4-2 and TRBJ1-4, with D possibly matching TRBD1 (5 bases). The germline V and J ends were trimmed by 0 bases and 12 bases, with 17 bases remaining between them. The CDR3 extends over 15 amino acids. The germline gives CDR1 LGHNA, CDR2 YNFKEQ. This chain's CDR3 is CASSQEYGAEWELFF. The CDR3 DNA is TGTGCCAGCAGCCAAGAATATGGGGCTGAATGGGAACTGTTTTTT.

With respect to this clone: Other nucleotide sequences in the sample specify the same CDR3. This chain uses TRBV27 with TRBJ2-7, with 7 bases matching TRBD1. Per the germline V gene, CDR1 is MNHEY and CDR2 is SMNVEV (reference sequence). The length of the CDR3 is 13 residues. Germline trimming cut 2 bases from V and 4 bases from J; bases unmatched to any gene: 2. In DNA form, the CDR3 reads TGTGCCAGCAGTTTAAACAGGGGATACGAGCAGTACTTC. Its protein is CASSLNRGYEQYF.

The DNA of the CDR3 is TGTGCCAGCAGCTTATCAACTAGCGGGGGGCAGACAGATACGCAGTATTTT. It is translated as CASSLSTSGGQTDTQYF. This rearrangement joins TRBV7-6 to TRBJ2-3; 12 bases match TRBD2. The CDR3 is made up of 17 amino acids. The trim removed 2 bases at V and 3 bases at J, leaving 6 bases unmatched. Germline lookup yields CDR1 SGHVS and CDR2 FNYEAQ.

The chain links TRBV28 to TRBJ1-1; possibly TRBD1 for D (6 bases). The CDR3 has 16 amino acids. CDR1 is MDHEN and CDR2 is SYDVKM in the germline V gene. V lost 6 bases, J lost 0 bases, and 17 bases lay in between. In DNA form, the CDR3 reads TGTGCCAGCAGCCCCGCTGGGGGCCCTTTGAACACTGAAGCTTTCTTT. Protein sequence: CASSPAGGPLNTEAFF.

In DNA form, the CDR3 reads TGTGCCACCAGTGATTCGGGAGCTCCGAACACTGAAGCTTTCTTT. It specifies CATSDSGAPNTEAFF. J is TRBJ1-1 and V is TRBV24-1; D unresolved. Deletions cut 2 bases from V and 1 base from J, with 10 bases between. Germline V CDR1 and CDR2: KGHDR, SFDVKD. This CDR3 spans 15 amino acids.